This T cell receptor (beta chain) was identified in a study of early T cells in non-severe SARS-CoV-2 infection. Individual cDNA molecules received unique molecular identifiers during library preparation. MiXCR was run by TCRdb on the 5' RACE reads, yielding one entry per CDR3 protein. The repertoire holds around 55,000 distinct CDR3 sequences, 15% seen once, with less than 12% in the top ten. The CDR3 loop spans 13 amino acids. In germline, CDR1 is MNHEY, CDR2 SVGAGI. Trimming removed 5 bases at V and 7 bases at J, with 12 bases between. The starting material was whole blood, obtained at baseline. The chain is built from TRBV6-5 and TRBJ2-1, with D possibly matching TRBD2 (5 bases). The sequence was obtained from an adult who was a healthcare worker with PCR-confirmed SARS-CoV-2 infection or an uninfected control (not recorded which). The CDR3 nucleotides are TGTGCCAGCAGTCGAATTTCGGGAAATGAGCAGTTCTTC. Protein product: CASSRISGNEQFF.